A selection of T cell receptor beta chains follows, all from one sample in a study of blood T cell repertoires in COVID-19. Profiled with immunoSEQ multiplex PCR; TCRdb holds only in-frame clones, not every one. The sample includes about 480,000 clones, about 89% of them seen just once. The sample comprised peripheral blood. All receptors come from a woman aged 50 to 60 with COVID-19, enrolled during active disease. The CDR3 runs from the conserved cysteine through the conserved F or W. D genes are given only for firm matches. Size tells how often a clone was seen (once, few, many) or the class of an expanded clone, and some rows leave it out.

j_gene	v_gene	d_gene	abundance	CDR3aa	CDR3nt
TRBJ2-7	TRBV6-5	NA	NA	CASRRSSYEQYF	TGTGCCAGCAGGAGGAGCTCCTACGAGCAGTACTTC
TRBJ2-1	TRBV9	TRBD2	NA	CASSVGTSGAYNEQFF	TGTGCCAGCAGCGTGGGAACTAGCGGGGCCTACAATGAGCAGTTCTTC
TRBJ1-1	TRBV7-9	NA	once	CASSQTGDEAFF	TGTGCCAGCAGCCAGACGGGGGATGAAGCTTTCTTT
TRBJ2-1	TRBV9	TRBD2	NA	CASSPGGLAGGKQFF	TGTGCCAGCAGCCCCGGGGGACTAGCGGGGGGTAAGCAGTTCTTC
TRBJ1-4	TRBV30	NA	once	CAWSRGEDEKLFF	TGTGCCTGGAGCAGGGGAGAGGATGAAAAACTGTTTTTT
TRBJ1-2	TRBV2	NA	NA	CASNGDSLYGYTF	TGTGCCAGCAATGGAGACAGCTTATATGGCTACACCTTC
TRBJ2-7	TRBV27	NA	few	CASSGHREQYF	TGTGCCAGCAGTGGACACCGCGAGCAGTACTTC
TRBJ2-5	TRBV7-2	NA	NA	CASSLGLTNGQETQYF	TGTGCCAGCAGCTTAGGACTCACTAACGGACAAGAGACCCAGTACTTC
TRBJ2-6	TRBV27	NA	NA	CASRPTYVNVLTF	TGTGCCAGCAGACCAACCTACGTCAACGTCCTGACTTTC
TRBJ2-2	TRBV20-1	NA	NA	CSASDGNTGELFF	TGCAGTGCTAGTGACGGGAACACCGGGGAGCTGTTTTTT
TRBJ2-7	TRBV11-2	TRBD2	NA	CASSPGGVSNEQYF	TGTGCCAGCAGCCCGGGAGGAGTGTCGAACGAGCAGTACTTC
TRBJ2-1	TRBV4-1	NA	NA	CASSLSGEQFF	TGCGCCAGCAGCCTTAGCGGTGAGCAGTTCTTC
TRBJ2-5	TRBV6-6	NA	NA	CASSYSKLSQETQYF	TGTGCCAGCAGTTACTCGAAACTCTCACAAGAGACCCAGTACTTC
TRBJ1-2	TRBV5-8	TRBD1	NA	CASSRKGAYGYTF	TGTGCCAGCAGCAGAAAGGGGGCCTATGGCTACACCTTC
TRBJ1-1	TRBV18	TRBD1	NA	CASSRDRGGTEAFF	TGTGCCAGCTCCCGGGACAGGGGAGGCACTGAAGCTTTCTTT
TRBJ2-3	TRBV7-9	TRBD1	NA	CASSFFTGGIDTQYF	TGTGCCAGCAGCTTTTTTACAGGGGGCATAGATACGCAGTATTTT
TRBJ1-1	TRBV6-1	NA	NA	CASSESGWGDLNTEAFF	TGTGCCAGCAGTGAATCGGGTTGGGGGGACTTGAACACTGAAGCTTTCTTT
TRBJ2-1	TRBV29-1	NA	NA	CSVRGGRNEQFF	TGCAGCGTTAGGGGGGGCCGCAATGAGCAGTTCTTC
TRBJ2-6	TRBV9	NA	NA	CASSRPPGAPRRANVLTF	TGTGCCAGCAGTCGACCCCCAGGGGCTCCTCGAAGGGCCAACGTCCTGACTTTC
TRBJ2-2	TRBV7-9	NA	NA	CASTALGELFF	TGTGCCAGCACGGCGCTCGGGGAGCTGTTTTTT
TRBJ2-7	TRBV5-5	TRBD1	once	CASSLVRGGQGVDEQYF	TGTGCCAGCAGCTTGGTCCGCGGGGGACAGGGGGTGGACGAGCAGTACTTC
TRBJ1-2	TRBV28	NA	once	CASSPGRNYGYTF	TGTGCCAGCAGTCCTGGGCGTAACTATGGCTACACCTTC
TRBJ2-1	TRBV2	TRBD2	NA	CATRRGGASNEQFF	TGTGCCACTAGACGGGGGGGGGCCTCCAATGAGCAGTTCTTC
TRBJ2-6	TRBV6-1	NA	NA	CASSELRGGLSGANVLTF	TGTGCCAGCAGTGAGTTGCGCGGGGGCCTTTCTGGGGCCAACGTCCTGACTTTC
TRBJ2-1	TRBV6-2/TRBV6-3	TRBD2	NA	CASSWERGGWEFF	TGTGCCAGCAGTTGGGAGCGGGGGGGCTGGGAGTTCTTC
TRBJ2-6	TRBV14	TRBD2	NA	CASSLLAGGSGANVLTF	TGTGCCAGCAGCCTACTAGCGGGGGGCTCTGGGGCCAACGTCCTGACTTTC
TRBJ1-1	TRBV3-1/TRBV3-2	NA	NA	CASSQGQGRGTEAFF	TGTGCCAGCAGCCAAGGGCAGGGGAGGGGAACTGAAGCTTTCTTT
TRBJ1-6	TRBV7-2	NA	NA	CASSLRGPRNSPLHF	TGTGCCAGCAGCTTAAGGGGTCCTAGGAATTCACCCCTCCACTTT
TRBJ2-5	TRBV18	NA	NA	CASSPTPGETQYF	TGTGCCAGCTCACCGACACCGGGGGAGACCCAGTACTTC
TRBJ1-2	TRBV6-5	TRBD1	NA	CASQTGFYGYTF	TGTGCCAGCCAGACAGGGTTCTATGGCTACACCTTC
TRBJ2-7	TRBV11-2	NA	NA	CASSLGSYSYEQYF	TGTGCCAGCAGCTTAGGTAGTTATTCCTACGAGCAGTACTTC
TRBJ2-7	TRBV30	TRBD1	NA	CAWSPGTVAYEQYF	TGTGCCTGGAGCCCCGGGACAGTTGCCTACGAGCAGTACTTC
TRBJ2-6	TRBV28	TRBD1	NA	CASSPGGSGANVLTF	TGTGCCAGCAGTCCAGGGGGCTCTGGGGCCAACGTCCTGACTTTC
TRBJ2-3	TRBV5-5	TRBD2	NA	CASSLYSGDTQYF	TGTGCCAGCAGCCTATATAGCGGGGACACGCAGTATTTT
TRBJ1-1	TRBV28	TRBD1	NA	CATLTGGNTEAFF	TGTGCCACCTTAACAGGGGGAAACACTGAAGCTTTCTTT
TRBJ1-3	TRBV14	NA	NA	CASSQDRLSGNTIYF	TGTGCCAGCAGCCAGGACAGACTCTCTGGAAACACCATATATTTT
TRBJ1-6	TRBV14	NA	NA	CASSQAGYSPLHF	TGTGCCAGCAGCCAAGCCGGGTATTCACCCCTCCACTTT
TRBJ1-3	TRBV2	NA	NA	CASRSESGNTIYF	TGTGCCAGCAGGAGTGAATCTGGAAACACCATATATTTT
TRBJ2-1	TRBV10-3	NA	NA	CAIMGGAGNEQFF	TGTGCCATCATGGGGGGGGCGGGCAATGAGCAGTTCTTC
TRBJ2-3	TRBV24-1	TRBD2	NA	CATSLAGQGGDTQYF	TGTGCCACCAGCTTAGCGGGCCAGGGCGGAGATACGCAGTATTTT